This T cell receptor beta chain was captured by sequencing in a study of vaccination effects on CD4 cells after COVID-19. Under the ViraFEST assay, PBMC were stimulated with viral peptide pools so that antigen-specific CD4+ T cells expanded. Sequencing was performed afterwards. The culture ran for 10 to 11 days, and then CD4+ T cells were isolated. Recipients of the vaccine had no prior SARS-CoV-2 infection and negative nucleocapsid antibodies. Trimming pared 7 bases from V and 1 base from J, leaving 10 bases between. This CDR3 region has 14 residues. Per the germline V gene, CDR1 is SGHAT and CDR2 is FQNNGV. Of note for this clone: The antigen remains unidentified.

The repertoire was sequenced with immunoSEQ multiplex PCR; TCRdb's copy has only in-frame clones and lacks some. The data contain roughly 67,000 clones, more than 60% of them singletons. The V call is TRBV11-2, the J call TRBJ2-2; D is possibly TRBD2 (5 bases). The sequence was collected from a human donor who received a COVID-19 vaccine. This sample comprised CD4+ T cells from PBMCs cultured with SARS-CoV-2 spike peptides, obtained before COVID-19 vaccination. CDR3 bases: TGTGCCAGCACCCCGGGGAGGAACACCGGGGAGCTGTTTTTT. Its translation: CASTPGRNTGELFF.